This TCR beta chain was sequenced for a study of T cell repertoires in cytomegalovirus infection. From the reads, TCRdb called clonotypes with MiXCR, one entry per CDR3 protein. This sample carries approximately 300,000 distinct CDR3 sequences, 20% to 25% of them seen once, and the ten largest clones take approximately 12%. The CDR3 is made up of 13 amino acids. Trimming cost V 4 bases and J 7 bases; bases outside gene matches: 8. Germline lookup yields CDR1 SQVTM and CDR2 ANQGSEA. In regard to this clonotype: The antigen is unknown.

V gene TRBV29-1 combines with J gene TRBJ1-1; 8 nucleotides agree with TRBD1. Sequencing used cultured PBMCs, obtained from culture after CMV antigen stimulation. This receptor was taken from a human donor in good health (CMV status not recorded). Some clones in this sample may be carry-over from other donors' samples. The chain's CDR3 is CSVGARGQDEAFF. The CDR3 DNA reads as TGCAGCGTTGGTGCTCGGGGACAGGATGAAGCTTTCTTT.